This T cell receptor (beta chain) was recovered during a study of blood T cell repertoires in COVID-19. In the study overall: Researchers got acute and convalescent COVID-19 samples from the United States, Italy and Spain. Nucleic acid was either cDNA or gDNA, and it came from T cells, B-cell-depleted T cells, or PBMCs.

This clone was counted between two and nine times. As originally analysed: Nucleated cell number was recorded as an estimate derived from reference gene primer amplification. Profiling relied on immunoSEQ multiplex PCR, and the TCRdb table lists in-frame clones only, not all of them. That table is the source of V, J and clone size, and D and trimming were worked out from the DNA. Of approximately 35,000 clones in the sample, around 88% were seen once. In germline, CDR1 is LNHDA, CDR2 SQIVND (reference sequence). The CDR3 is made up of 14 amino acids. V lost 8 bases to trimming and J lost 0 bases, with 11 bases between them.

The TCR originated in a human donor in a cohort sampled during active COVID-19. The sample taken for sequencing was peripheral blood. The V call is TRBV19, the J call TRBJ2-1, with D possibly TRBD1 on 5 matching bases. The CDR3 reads CASQAQGSYNEQFF. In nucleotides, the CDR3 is TGTGCCAGTCAGGCCCAGGGCTCCTACAATGAGCAGTTCTTC.